The clone carrying this T cell receptor beta chain was counted only a few times. These data originate in a study of blood T cell repertoires in COVID-19. The data were produced by immunoSEQ multiplex PCR, yet TCRdb's version contains in-frame clones alone and is incomplete. The repertoire includes more than 65,000 clones, approximately 79% of them detected once, and approximately 15% sits in the top ten. This clonotype was sampled from a man between 60 and 70 years old with acute or convalescent COVID-19. The sequencing sample was made of peripheral blood.

The CDR3 loop is CASSYEASPYEQYF. CDR3 coding DNA: TGTGCCAGCAGTTACGAGGCCAGTCCATACGAGCAGTACTTC. The V call is TRBV6-2 or TRBV6-3, the J call TRBJ2-7; D not resolved. Deletions cut 2 bases from V and 4 bases from J, with 12 bases between. CDR1 is MNHEY and CDR2 is SVGEGT in the germline V gene. The CDR3 spans 14 residues.